What follows are 23 T cell receptor beta chains derived from one specimen sequenced in a study of T cell changes during pregnancy in multiple sclerosis. This table comes from immunoSEQ multiplex PCR, and its TCRdb copy is limited to in-frame clones, with some not included. The profile covers 60,000 to 75,000 clones, with roughly 92% appearing a single time and 2% taken by the ten largest. Here the sequenced sample was peripheral blood, taken in the second trimester of pregnancy. The receptor set was obtained from a female donor with multiple sclerosis, enrolled in a pregnancy study.

This chain connects TRBV27 to TRBJ2-2, with no clear D. Germline CDR1 is MNHEY and CDR2 is SMNVEV (reference sequence). With 1 base removed from V and 1 base from J, the gap between germline ends came to 7 bases. The CDR3 loop spans 15 amino acids. CDR3 protein: CASSLYPLNTGELFF. CDR3 nucleotides: TGTGCCAGCAGTTTATATCCCCTGAACACCGGGGAGCTGTTTTTT.

This chain uses TRBV19 with TRBJ1-5; 8 bases agree with TRBD1. Germline values: CDR1 LNHDA, CDR2 SQIVND (reference sequence). The CDR3 loop spans 15 amino acids. V lost 6 bases, J lost 5 bases, and 9 bases stayed unmatched. CDR3 region: CASSPRTGWDQPQHF. The DNA of the CDR3 is TGTGCCAGTAGCCCCCGGACAGGGTGGGATCAGCCCCAGCATTTT. Full variable domain (missing parts from reference TRBV19 and TRBJ1-5): DGGITQSPKYLFRKEGQNVTLSCEQNLNHDAMYWYRQDPGQGLRLIYYSQIVNDFQKGDIAEGYSVSREKKESFPLTVTSAQKNPTAFYLCASSPRTGWDQPQHFGDGTRLSIL.

Only one count was recorded for this clone. J is TRBJ2-5 and V is TRBV19, with D maybe TRBD2 (5 bases). Deletions cut 3 bases from V and 7 bases from J, with 15 bases between. The CDR3 totals 14 residues. The V gene's germline CDR1 is LNHDA and CDR2 SQIVND (reference sequence). The CDR3 loop is CASSIRGDYVTQYF. The CDR3 nucleotides are TGTGCCAGTAGTATTCGGGGTGACTACGTGACCCAGTACTTC.

The chain couples TRBV5-1 to TRBJ2-1, with TRBD2 identical over 16 bases. The CDR3 extends over 17 amino acids. The junction had 8 bases not matched to a gene; V was cut back by 4 bases and J by 7 bases. Germline V lookup: CDR1 SGHRS, CDR2 YFSETQ. CDR3 DNA sequence: TGCGCCAGCAGCCCGGGACTAGCGGGAGGGCCGTGGAATGAGCAGTTCTTC. Amino acid sequence: CASSPGLAGGPWNEQFF.

The V call is TRBV2, the J call TRBJ1-2; TRBD1 aligns across 7 bases. CDR1 and CDR2 from the germline V gene are SNHLY and FYNNEI. Trimming at V came to 5 bases and at J to 2 bases, leaving 8 bases not matched to a gene. The CDR3 loop spans 15 amino acids. Here the CDR3 reads CASSPEGTANYGYTF. The DNA of the CDR3 is TGTGCCAGCAGTCCCGAGGGGACAGCGAACTATGGCTACACCTTC.

The J gene is TRBJ1-2, the V gene TRBV30; D is possibly TRBD1 (5 bases). The V gene's germline CDR1 is GTSNPN and CDR2 SVGIG (reference sequence). Trimming pared 5 bases from V and 4 bases from J, leaving 14 bases between. The CDR3 has 13 amino acids. The CDR3 loop reads CAWGWGTGYGYTF. In nucleotides, the CDR3 is TGTGCCTGGGGGTGGGGCACAGGCTATGGCTACACCTTC.

The chain carries TRBV7-2 and TRBJ2-7, with a tentative D call TRBD2 (5 bases). The CDR3 length is 12 residues. Germline-derived CDR1 and CDR2 are SGHTA and FQGNSA. Deletions cut 7 bases from V and 2 bases from J, with 9 bases between. CDR3 protein: CASIGVAYEQYF. The CDR3, as DNA: TGTGCCAGCATCGGGGTTGCCTACGAGCAGTACTTC.

This chain connects TRBV5-4 to TRBJ2-7, with a weak D call TRBD1 (5 bases). This CDR3 region has 13 residues. Per germline, CDR1 SGHNT and CDR2 YYREEE (reference sequence). The ends were cut back, 4 bases at V and 6 bases at J, with 14 bases in the middle. Here the CDR3 DNA reads TGTGCCAGCAGCACCGGACAAGTAGCCGAGCAGTACTTC. It codes for CASSTGQVAEQYF.

This clone occurred once. This chain links TRBV7-9 with TRBJ2-7, with TRBD2 as a possible D gene (5 bases). The V gene lost 2 bases and the J gene lost 3 bases, with 8 bases spanning the gap. The germline CDR1 and CDR2 sequences are SEHNR and FQNEAQ (reference sequence). This CDR3 has 13 amino acids. In nucleotides, the CDR3 is TGTGCCAGCAGCTTAAGGGAGCTCTACGAGCAGTACTTC. Amino acid sequence: CASSLRELYEQYF.

V usage is TRBV6-5 and J usage is TRBJ2-1; 10 nucleotides line up with TRBD2. CDR1 is MNHEY, CDR2 SVGAGI, per germline. The CDR3 has 15 residues. After removal of 5 bases from V and 4 bases from J, the junction contained 5 bases not matched to a gene. The CDR3 DNA reads TGTGCCAGCAGTCAGAGCGGGGGGGAGTACAATGAGCAGTTCTTC. It translates to CASSQSGGEYNEQFF.

This chain joins TRBV5-1 and TRBJ2-5, with a weak D call TRBD2 (5 bases). CDR1 and CDR2 (germline): SGHRS, YFSETQ. Trimming cost V 2 bases and J 4 bases, with 21 bases left between them. The CDR3 contains 17 residues. The CDR3 DNA is TGCGCCAGCAGCTTTTTTACTAGAGGGAAGGCAGGAGAGACCCAGTACTTC. It specifies CASSFFTRGKAGETQYF.

This clone was seen once. CDR3 DNA sequence: TGTGCCTGGAGTGTGACTAGCGGGACGCAGTATTTT. Protein: CAWSVTSGTQYF. This chain joins TRBV30 and TRBJ2-3; 10 positions agree with TRBD2. The germline V gene has CDR1 GTSNPN and CDR2 SVGIG (reference sequence). Germline trimming cut 0 bases from V and 9 bases from J; bases unmatched to any gene: 0. The CDR3 is made up of 12 amino acids.

In DNA form, the CDR3 reads TGTGCCAGTAGTATAGCGGTAGCGGGTCCCCACGAGCAGTACTTC. This gives the protein CASSIAVAGPHEQYF. The V call is TRBV19, the J call TRBJ2-7, with 7 nucleotides matching TRBD2. The CDR3 sequence is 15 residues long. V was pared by 1 base and J by 5 bases, with 8 bases of the junction left unmatched. CDR1 is LNHDA, CDR2 SQIVND, per germline (reference sequence).

V gene TRBV9 combines with J gene TRBJ2-7, with a possible D match to TRBD2 (5 bases). The length of the CDR3 is 15 residues. V was pared by 4 bases and J by 4 bases, with 18 bases between. The germline CDR1 and CDR2 sequences are SGDLS and YYNGEE. The CDR3 DNA reads as TGTGCCAGCAGCCCTAAAGGACCCCGGGGTTACGAGCAGTACTTC. The encoded protein is CASSPKGPRGYEQYF.

V usage is TRBV4-3 and J usage is TRBJ1-1; perhaps TRBD1 as D (5 bases). The CDR3 length is 16 residues. The V gene's germline CDR1 is LGHNA and CDR2 YSLEER. The V end lost 0 bases, the J end lost 2 bases, and 13 bases lay between the germline ends. The CDR3 DNA reads as TGCGCCAGCAGCCAAGATGGTTGGGGGGTTAACACTGAAGCTTTCTTT. Translating gives CASSQDGWGVNTEAFF.

The rearrangement links TRBV19 to TRBJ1-2, with 11 bases identical to TRBD1. Germline V gene data show CDR1 as LNHDA and CDR2 as SQIVND (reference sequence). J lost 2 bases, V lost 6 bases, and 5 bases had no gene match. CDR3 length equals 15 residues. CDR3 in DNA: TGTGCCAGTAGCCGGGACAGGGGGAAAAACTATGGCTACACCTTC. Protein product: CASSRDRGKNYGYTF.

This sequence joins TRBV19 and TRBJ1-1, with TRBD1 identical over 8 bases. CDR1 LNHDA and CDR2 SQIVND come from the germline V gene (reference sequence). J gave up 3 bases and V 7 bases, and 13 bases lay outside the gene matches. The CDR3 has 16 residues. CDR3 amino acids: CASNLRTGFRDTEAFF. CDR3 nucleotides: TGTGCCAGTAACTTGCGGACAGGGTTTAGGGACACTGAAGCTTTCTTT.

The CDR3 sequence: CSVGEAYGYTF. The CDR3 nucleotides are TGCAGCGTTGGAGAGGCCTATGGCTACACCTTC. The V and J genes are TRBV29-1 and TRBJ1-2; D not resolved. Trimming stripped 4 bases from V and 4 bases from J, with 7 bases between. There are 11 residues in the CDR3. Germline-derived CDR1 and CDR2 are SQVTM and ANQGSEA.

The chain couples TRBV6-1 to TRBJ1-3; D is unclear. V gave up 5 bases and J gave up 8 bases, with 13 bases separating them. This CDR3 is built from 13 residues. Germline V gene sequence: CDR1 MNHNS, CDR2 SASEGT. The CDR3 spells CASSPRTGDTIYF. The CDR3 region has the DNA TGTGCCAGCAGTCCTCGTACCGGAGACACCATATATTTT.

The V and J genes are TRBV6-1 and TRBJ1-1, with D unclear. CDR1 and CDR2 from the germline V gene are MNHNS and SASEGT. The CDR3 length is 13 residues. Trimming cost V 5 bases and J 2 bases, with 9 bases left between them. CDR3 bases: TGTGCCAGCAGTACGGCGGGTAACACTGAAGCTTTCTTT. This sequence encodes CASSTAGNTEAFF.

The gene calls are TRBV19 and TRBJ2-3; 11 bases line up with TRBD2. The CDR3 is 17 amino acids. From germline, CDR1 is LNHDA and CDR2 SQIVND (reference sequence). J gave up 2 bases and V 4 bases, and 8 bases lay outside the gene matches. The CDR3 coding sequence is TGTGCCAGTAGTAGTCCGGGACTAGCGGAGAACACAGATACGCAGTATTTT. Translation: CASSSPGLAENTDTQYF.

V gene TRBV7-2 combines with J gene TRBJ2-6; TRBD1 agrees at 7 bases. This CDR3 comprises 18 residues. J was trimmed by 0 bases and V by 7 bases; bases with no gene match: 12. The V gene's germline CDR1 is SGHTA and CDR2 FQGNSA. The CDR3 bases are TGTGCCAGCACCCCCAGACAGGGATGGGGCTCTGGGGCCAACGTCCTGACTTTC. Protein: CASTPRQGWGSGANVLTF.

This sequence joins TRBV12-5 and TRBJ1-1, with 9 bases identical to TRBD1. CDR3 length: 14 amino acids. V was pared by 6 bases and J by 6 bases, with 8 bases of the junction left unmatched. CDR1 and CDR2 from the germline V gene are LGHNT and FRNRAP. The CDR3 loop is CASGGGTGMAEAFF. DNA for the CDR3: TGTGCTAGTGGGGGAGGGACAGGGATGGCTGAAGCTTTCTTT.